The sequence of this T cell receptor (beta chain) was determined in a study of blood T cells in healthy people across ages. Then a second PCR, running roughly 7 to 11 cycles, was carried out with a sample-barcoded 5' primer and a J-beta primer mix. Via MiXCR, TCRdb re-called the 5' RACE reads, giving one row per CDR3 protein. The sample has around 1,100,000 distinct CDR3 sequences, 35% to 45% seen once. Per germline, CDR1 MNHEY and CDR2 SVGEGT. V dropped 6 bases and J dropped 5; count of bases not matched to a gene: 13. The CDR3 length is 16 residues. The sample comprised blood. This receptor was identified in a man younger than 35 in good health. The chain combines TRBV6-2 or TRBV6-3 with TRBJ1-1; 9 nucleotides match TRBD1. The CDR3 coding sequence is TGTGCCAGCAGCCTCAACCTCGGACAGGGGAATACTGAAGCTTTCTTT. Its protein is CASSLNLGQGNTEAFF.